This T cell receptor (beta chain) was identified in a study of blood T cell repertoires in COVID-19. Study in general: Samples of COVID-19 (acute and convalescent) were obtained from the United States, Italy and Spain. Nucleic acid was either cDNA or gDNA, and it came from T cells, B-cell-depleted T cells, or PBMCs.

Repertoires were generated with immunoSEQ multiplex PCR, while TCRdb's copy carries only in-frame clones and drops some. The table lists tens of thousands of clones, 87% of them singletons. The sample holds a few counts of this clone. The sample comprised peripheral blood. This TCR derives from a woman aged 45-60 years with active or convalescent COVID-19.

CDR3 nucleotides: TGTGCCAGCAGCCTCGGGACAGGGCGGCACGAGCAGTACTTC. Translation gives CASSLGTGRHEQYF. This chain connects TRBV7-2 to TRBJ2-7; 9 bases match TRBD1. The V gene end was trimmed by 5 bases and the J gene end by 5 bases; junction bases not matched to a gene: 7. Germline-derived CDR1 and CDR2 are SGHTA and FQGNSA. The CDR3 covers 14 residues.